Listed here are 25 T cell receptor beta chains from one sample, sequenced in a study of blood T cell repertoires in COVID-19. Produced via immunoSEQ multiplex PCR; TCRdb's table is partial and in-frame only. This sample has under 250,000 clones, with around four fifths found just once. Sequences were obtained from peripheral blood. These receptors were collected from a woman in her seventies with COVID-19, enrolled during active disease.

CDR3 DNA: TGTGCCAGCAGTTTGGCCCCGGGACTAGGAGGTGCTGAGCAGTACTTC. Translating it yields CASSLAPGLGGAEQYF. The V gene is TRBV7-8, the J gene TRBJ2-7, with 8 bases matching TRBD2. CDR1 is SGHVS and CDR2 is FQNEAQ in the germline V gene. CDR3 length: 16 amino acids. V was pared by 6 bases and J by 7 bases, with 17 bases of the junction left unmatched.

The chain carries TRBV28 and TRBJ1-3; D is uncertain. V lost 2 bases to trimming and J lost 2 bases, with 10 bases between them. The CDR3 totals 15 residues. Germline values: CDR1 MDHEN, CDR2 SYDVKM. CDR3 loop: CASSLRVIAGNTIYF. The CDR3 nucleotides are TGTGCCAGCAGTTTACGCGTAATTGCTGGAAACACCATATATTTT.

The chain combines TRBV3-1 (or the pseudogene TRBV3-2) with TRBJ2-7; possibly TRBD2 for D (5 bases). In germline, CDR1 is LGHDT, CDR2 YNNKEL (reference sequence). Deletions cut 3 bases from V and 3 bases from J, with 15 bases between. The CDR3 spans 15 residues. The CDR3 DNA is TGTGCCAGCAGCCACGGACTCCCGCTCTTCTACGAGCAGTACTTC. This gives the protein CASSHGLPLFYEQYF.

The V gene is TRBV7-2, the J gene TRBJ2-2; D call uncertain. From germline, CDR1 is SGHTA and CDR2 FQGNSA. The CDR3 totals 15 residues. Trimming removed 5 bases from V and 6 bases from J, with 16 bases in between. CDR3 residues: CASSPNLRSAGELFF. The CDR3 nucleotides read TGTGCCAGCAGCCCTAATTTGCGGTCGGCCGGGGAGCTGTTTTTT.

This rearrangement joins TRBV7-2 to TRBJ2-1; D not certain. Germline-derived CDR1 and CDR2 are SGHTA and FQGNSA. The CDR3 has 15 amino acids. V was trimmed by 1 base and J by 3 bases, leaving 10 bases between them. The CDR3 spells CASSLDSSNYNEQFF. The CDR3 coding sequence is TGTGCCAGCAGCTTAGATAGCTCCAACTACAATGAGCAGTTCTTC.

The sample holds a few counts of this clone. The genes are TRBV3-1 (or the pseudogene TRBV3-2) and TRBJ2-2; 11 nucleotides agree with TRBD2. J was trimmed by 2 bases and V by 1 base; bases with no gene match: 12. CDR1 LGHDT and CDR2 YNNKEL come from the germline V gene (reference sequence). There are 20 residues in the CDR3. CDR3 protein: CASSQVISGRADVNTGELFF. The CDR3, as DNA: TGTGCCAGCAGCCAAGTGATTAGCGGGAGGGCCGATGTTAACACCGGGGAGCTGTTTTTT.

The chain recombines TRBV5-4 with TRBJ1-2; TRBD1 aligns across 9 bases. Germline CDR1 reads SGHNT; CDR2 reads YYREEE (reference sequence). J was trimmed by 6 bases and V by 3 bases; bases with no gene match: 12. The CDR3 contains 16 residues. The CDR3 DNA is TGTGCCAGCAGCTGGGGACAGGGAACAATCAAAGATGGCTACACCTTC. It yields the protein CASSWGQGTIKDGYTF. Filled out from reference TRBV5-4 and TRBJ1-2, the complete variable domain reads ETGVTQSPTHLIKTRGQQVTLRCSSQSGHNTVSWYQQALGQGPQFIFQYYREEENGRGNFPPRFSGLQFPNYSSELNVNALELDDSALYLCASSWGQGTIKDGYTFGSGTRLTVV.

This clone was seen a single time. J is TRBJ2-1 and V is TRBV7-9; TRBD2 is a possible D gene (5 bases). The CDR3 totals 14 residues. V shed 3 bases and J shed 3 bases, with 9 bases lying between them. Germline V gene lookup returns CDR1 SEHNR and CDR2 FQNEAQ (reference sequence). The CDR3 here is CASSFVDYYNEQFF. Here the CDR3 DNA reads TGTGCCAGCAGCTTCGTCGACTACTACAATGAGCAGTTCTTC.

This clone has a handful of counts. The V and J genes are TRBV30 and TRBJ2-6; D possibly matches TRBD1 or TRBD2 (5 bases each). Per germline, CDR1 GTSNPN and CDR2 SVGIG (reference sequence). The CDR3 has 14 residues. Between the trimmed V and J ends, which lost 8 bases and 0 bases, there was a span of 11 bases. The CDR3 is CAGAGPSGANVLTF. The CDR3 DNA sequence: TGTGCCGGGGCGGGTCCCTCTGGGGCCAACGTCCTGACTTTC. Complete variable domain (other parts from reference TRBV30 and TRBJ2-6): SQTIHQWPATLVQPVGSPLSLECTVEGTSNPNLYWYRQAAGRGLQLLFYSVGIGQISSEVPQNLSASRPQDRQFILSSKKLLLSDSGFYLCAGAGPSGANVLTFGAGSRLTVL.

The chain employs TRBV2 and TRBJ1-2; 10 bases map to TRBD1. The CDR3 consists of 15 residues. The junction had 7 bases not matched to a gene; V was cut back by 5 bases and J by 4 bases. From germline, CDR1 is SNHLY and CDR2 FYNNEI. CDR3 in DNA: TGTGCCAGCAGTTCTAGACAGGGGGCCCTCTATGGCTACACCTTC. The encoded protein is CASSSRQGALYGYTF.

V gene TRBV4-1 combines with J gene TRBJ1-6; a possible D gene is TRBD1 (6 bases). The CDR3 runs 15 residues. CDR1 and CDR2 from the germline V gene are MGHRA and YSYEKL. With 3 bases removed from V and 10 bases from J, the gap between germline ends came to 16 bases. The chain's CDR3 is CASSHDQGQGSPLHF. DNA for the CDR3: TGCGCCAGCAGCCATGATCAGGGGCAGGGCTCACCCCTCCACTTT.

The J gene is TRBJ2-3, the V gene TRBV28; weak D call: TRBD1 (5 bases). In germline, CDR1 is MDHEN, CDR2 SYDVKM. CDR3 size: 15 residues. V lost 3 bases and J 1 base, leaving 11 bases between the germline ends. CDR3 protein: CASSFKGPRTDTQYF. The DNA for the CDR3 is TGTGCCAGCAGTTTTAAGGGGCCCCGCACAGATACGCAGTATTTT.

CDR3 DNA sequence: TGTGCCAGCTCACCAGTAGCCGGGGAACATGAAGCTTTCTTT. Translation gives CASSPVAGEHEAFF. This chain joins TRBV18 and TRBJ1-1, with D uncertain. Germline CDR1 KGHSH, CDR2 LQKENI. The CDR3 has 14 residues. The V end lost 2 bases, the J end lost 7 bases, and 14 bases lay between the germline ends.

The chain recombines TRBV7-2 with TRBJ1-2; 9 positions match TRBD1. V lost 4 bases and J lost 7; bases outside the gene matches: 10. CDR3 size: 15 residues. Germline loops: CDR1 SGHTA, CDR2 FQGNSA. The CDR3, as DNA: TGTGCCAGCAGCTCCTACCAACAGGGGGCTGCTGGCTACACCTTC. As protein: CASSSYQQGAAGYTF.

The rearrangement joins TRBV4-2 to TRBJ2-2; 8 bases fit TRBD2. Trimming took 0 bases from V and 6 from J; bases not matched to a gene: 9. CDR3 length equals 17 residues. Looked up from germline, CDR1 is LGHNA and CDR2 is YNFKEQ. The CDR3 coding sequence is TGTGCCAGCAGCCAAGAAAGTTCCTTCGGGAGGGCCGGGGAGCTGTTTTTT. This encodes CASSQESSFGRAGELFF.

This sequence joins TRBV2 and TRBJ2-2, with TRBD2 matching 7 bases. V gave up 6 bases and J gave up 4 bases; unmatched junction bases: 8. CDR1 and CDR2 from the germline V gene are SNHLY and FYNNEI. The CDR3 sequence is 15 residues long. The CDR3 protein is CASRGGIRSTGELFF. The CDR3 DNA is TGTGCCAGCAGGGGAGGGATTAGGAGCACCGGGGAGCTGTTTTTT.

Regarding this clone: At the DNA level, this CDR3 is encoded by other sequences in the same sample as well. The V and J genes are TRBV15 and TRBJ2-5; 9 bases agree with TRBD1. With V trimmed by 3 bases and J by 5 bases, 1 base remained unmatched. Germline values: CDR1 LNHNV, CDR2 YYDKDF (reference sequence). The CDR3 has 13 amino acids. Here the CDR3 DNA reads TGTGCCACCAGCAGGGGGACAGGGGAGACCCAGTACTTC. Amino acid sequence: CATSRGTGETQYF.

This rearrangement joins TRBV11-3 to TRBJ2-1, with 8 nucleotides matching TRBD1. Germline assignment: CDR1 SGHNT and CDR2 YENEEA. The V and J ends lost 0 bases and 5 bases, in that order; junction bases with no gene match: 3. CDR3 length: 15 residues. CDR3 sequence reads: CASSLEQGAHNEQFF. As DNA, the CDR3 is TGTGCCAGCAGCTTAGAGCAGGGGGCCCACAATGAGCAGTTCTTC.

The CDR3 loop reads CASSPLTGADYGYTF. The CDR3 DNA follows: TGTGCCAGCTCACCATTGACAGGGGCGGACTATGGCTACACCTTC. This chain uses TRBV18 with TRBJ1-2; 8 nucleotides align to TRBD1. The junction had 5 bases not matched to a gene; V was cut back by 2 bases and J by 3 bases. The CDR3 consists of 15 residues. CDR1 and CDR2 from the germline V gene are KGHSH and LQKENI.

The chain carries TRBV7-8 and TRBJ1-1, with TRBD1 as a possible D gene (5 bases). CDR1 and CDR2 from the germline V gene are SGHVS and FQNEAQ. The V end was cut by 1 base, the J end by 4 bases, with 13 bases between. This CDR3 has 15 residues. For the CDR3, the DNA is TGTGCCAGCAGCTTAGGGGGGAGGGGAATCACTGAAGCTTTCTTT. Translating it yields CASSLGGRGITEAFF.

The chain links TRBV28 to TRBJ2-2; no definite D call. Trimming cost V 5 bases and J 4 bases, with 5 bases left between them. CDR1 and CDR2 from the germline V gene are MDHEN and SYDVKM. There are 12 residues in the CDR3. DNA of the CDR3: TGTGCCAGCAGTAAGAGCACCGGGGAGCTGTTTTTT. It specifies CASSKSTGELFF.

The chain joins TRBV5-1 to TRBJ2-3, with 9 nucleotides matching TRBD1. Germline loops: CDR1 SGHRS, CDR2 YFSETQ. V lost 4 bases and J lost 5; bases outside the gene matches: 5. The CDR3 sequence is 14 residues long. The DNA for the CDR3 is TGCGCCAGCAGCAGGGACAGGGCTGAAGATACGCAGTATTTT. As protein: CASSRDRAEDTQYF.

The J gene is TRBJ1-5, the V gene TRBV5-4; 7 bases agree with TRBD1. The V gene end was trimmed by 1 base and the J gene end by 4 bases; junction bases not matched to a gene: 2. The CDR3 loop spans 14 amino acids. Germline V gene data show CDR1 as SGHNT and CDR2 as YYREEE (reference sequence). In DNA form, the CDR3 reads TGTGCCAGCAGCTTGCAGGGGGTAAATCAGCCCCAGCATTTT. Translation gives CASSLQGVNQPQHF.

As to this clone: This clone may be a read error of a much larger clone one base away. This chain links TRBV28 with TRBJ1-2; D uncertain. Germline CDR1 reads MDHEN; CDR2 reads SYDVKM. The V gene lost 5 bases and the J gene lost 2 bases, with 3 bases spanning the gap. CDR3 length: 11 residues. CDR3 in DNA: TGTGCCAGCAGTCAGAACTATGGCTACACCTTC. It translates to CASSQNYGYTF.

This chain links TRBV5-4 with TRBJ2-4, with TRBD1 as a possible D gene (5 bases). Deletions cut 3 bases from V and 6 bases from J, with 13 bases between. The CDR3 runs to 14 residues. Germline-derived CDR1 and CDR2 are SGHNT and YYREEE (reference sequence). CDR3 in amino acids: CASSSWGGGNIQYF. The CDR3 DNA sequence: TGTGCCAGCAGCTCGTGGGGCGGTGGAAACATTCAGTACTTC.